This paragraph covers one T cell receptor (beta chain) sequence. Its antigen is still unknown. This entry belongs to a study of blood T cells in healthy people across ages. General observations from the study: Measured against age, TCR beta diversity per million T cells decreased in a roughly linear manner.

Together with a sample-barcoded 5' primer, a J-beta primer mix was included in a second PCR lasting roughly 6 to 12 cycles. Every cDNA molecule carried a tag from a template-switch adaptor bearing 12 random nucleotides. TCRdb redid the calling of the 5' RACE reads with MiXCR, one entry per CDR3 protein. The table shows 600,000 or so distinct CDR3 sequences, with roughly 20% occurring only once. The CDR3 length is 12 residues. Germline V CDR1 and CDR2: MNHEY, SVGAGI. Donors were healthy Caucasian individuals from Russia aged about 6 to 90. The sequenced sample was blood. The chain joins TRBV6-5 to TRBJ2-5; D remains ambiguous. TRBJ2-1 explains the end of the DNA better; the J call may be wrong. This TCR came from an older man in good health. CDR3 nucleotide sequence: TGTGCCAGCAACAACGGGTACAATGAGCAGTTCTTC. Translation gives CASNNGYNEQFF.